This passage covers 27 T cell receptor beta chains from one sample sequenced in a study of blood T cell repertoires in COVID-19 (dated by TCRdb to about 2020). Receptors were amplified or captured by the immunoSEQ multiplex PCR assay. In its TCRdb copy, this immuneACCESS table keeps in-frame sequences only and misses some clones. Where compared with another copy, unresolved V genes explain less than half of these, and the others have no known cause. This sample comprises roughly 170,000 clones, 85% to 90% of them detected only once. The ten largest account for roughly 0.9% of the sample. Sequencing was carried out using peripheral blood. The receptors derive from a woman aged 18-29 years who had recovered from COVID-19.

This sequence joins TRBV9 and TRBJ2-5; 10 positions agree with TRBD1. The germline CDR1 and CDR2 sequences are SGDLS and YYNGEE. J was trimmed by 5 bases and V by 3 bases; bases with no gene match: 7. The CDR3 covers 15 residues. The CDR3 bases are TGTGCCAGCAGCGCCGGGACAGGGGTTTCGGAGACCCAGTACTTC. It translates to CASSAGTGVSETQYF.

The gene calls are TRBV19 and TRBJ1-2, with 7 bases fitting TRBD1. Trimming took 5 bases from V and 4 from J; bases not matched to a gene: 13. The V gene's germline CDR1 is LNHDA and CDR2 SQIVND (reference sequence). This CDR3 has 16 amino acids. This chain's CDR3 is CASSASGGQVLYGYTF. CDR3 nucleotide sequence: TGTGCCAGTAGTGCCTCGGGCGGACAGGTTCTCTATGGCTACACCTTC.

J is TRBJ2-7 and V is TRBV9; no reliable D call. V was pared by 1 base and J by 0 bases, with 14 bases between. Germline loops: CDR1 SGDLS, CDR2 YYNGEE. The CDR3 is 16 residues long. The CDR3 here is CASSVSPARSSYEQYF. The CDR3 DNA sequence: TGTGCCAGCAGCGTAAGCCCCGCACGGAGCTCCTACGAGCAGTACTTC. The variable domain in full, completed from reference TRBV9 and TRBJ2-7, reads DSGVTQTPKHLITATGQRVTLRCSPRSGDLSVYWYQQSLDQGLQFLIQYYNGEERAKGNILERFSAQQFPDLHSELNLSSLELGDSALYFCASSVSPARSSYEQYFGPGTRLTVT.

The chain uses TRBV10-3 and TRBJ2-5; a weak D match, TRBD2 (6 bases). CDR1 and CDR2 from the germline V gene are ENHRY and SYGVKD. V was clipped by 4 bases and J by 7 bases, with 16 bases between them. This CDR3 spans 14 amino acids. The CDR3 DNA reads TGTGCCATCAGTGGGTCTACGGGAGACGGGACCCAGTACTTC. This codes for CAISGSTGDGTQYF.

V and J are TRBV7-6 and TRBJ2-5; 12 nucleotides line up with TRBD1. In germline, CDR1 is SGHVS, CDR2 FNYEAQ. The V segment lost 3 bases and the J segment 6 bases; nucleotides outside the gene matches: 8. The CDR3 is 16 residues long. This CDR3 reads CASSFSGTGGVKTQYF. Written as DNA, the CDR3 is TGTGCCAGCAGCTTTTCCGGGACAGGGGGCGTGAAGACCCAGTACTTC.

The genes are TRBV19 and TRBJ1-1; D may be TRBD1 (5 bases). This CDR3 has 13 amino acids. Germline CDR1 reads LNHDA; CDR2 reads SQIVND (reference sequence). Trimming removed 3 bases from V and 5 bases from J, with 10 bases in between. The CDR3 is CASSMGPSTEAFF. The CDR3 nucleotides read TGTGCCAGTAGTATGGGGCCCTCTACTGAAGCTTTCTTT.

This clone was detected once. The chain recombines TRBV12-3 or TRBV12-4 with TRBJ1-3, with 8 bases identical to TRBD1. This CDR3 region has 13 residues. With 5 bases clipped from V and 9 bases from J, the junction kept 6 bases outside the gene matches. The chain's CDR3 is CASSGTGGGTIYF. In DNA form, the CDR3 reads TGTGCCAGCAGTGGGACAGGCGGCGGCACCATATATTTT.

The chain joins TRBV20-1 to TRBJ1-4, with D uncertain. The CDR3 has 17 amino acids. The germline V and J ends were trimmed by 3 bases and 2 bases, with 19 bases remaining between them. Germline V gene data show CDR1 as DFQATT and CDR2 as SNEGSKA (reference sequence). As DNA, the CDR3 is TGCAGTGCTAGTCCCGTCGACGCGGGGTCGACTAATGAAAAACTGTTTTTT. It specifies CSASPVDAGSTNEKLFF.

The chain carries TRBV12-3 or TRBV12-4 and TRBJ1-1; no definite D call. The CDR3 totals 10 residues. V shed 8 bases and J shed 6 bases, with 7 bases lying between them. CDR3 sequence reads: CASGEAEAFF. The DNA for the CDR3 is TGTGCCAGCGGGGAGGCTGAAGCTTTCTTT.

CDR3: CAWQGRGAFF. CDR3 bases: TGTGCCTGGCAGGGGCGCGGGGCTTTCTTT. V gene TRBV30 combines with J gene TRBJ1-1, with D maybe TRBD1 (6 bases). The CDR3 has 10 amino acids. The germline gives CDR1 GTSNPN, CDR2 SVGIG (reference sequence). V shed 5 bases and J shed 11 bases, with 12 bases lying between them.

The gene calls are TRBV5-1 and TRBJ1-1; D is unclear. V was pared by 4 bases and J by 6 bases, with 10 bases between. This CDR3 is built from 12 residues. The germline V gene has CDR1 SGHRS and CDR2 YFSETQ. The CDR3 protein is CASSEHRAEAFF. The CDR3 DNA follows: TGCGCCAGCAGCGAGCACCGGGCTGAAGCTTTCTTT.

Note on this clone: This CDR3 is also generated by other DNA sequences in the sample. The CDR3 region is CASSLQGMNTEAFF. The DNA of the CDR3 is TGTGCCAGCTCACTACAGGGGATGAACACTGAAGCTTTCTTT. This chain joins TRBV18 and TRBJ1-1; 7 nucleotides line up with TRBD1. The CDR3 is 14 amino acids. V was pared by 4 bases and J by 0 bases, with 2 bases of the junction left unmatched. Germline-derived CDR1 and CDR2 are KGHSH and LQKENI.

The chain's CDR3 is CASSQVPLYGQGHDYGYTF. Written as DNA, the CDR3 is TGCGCCAGCAGCCAAGTCCCCTTGTATGGTCAGGGGCACGACTATGGCTACACCTTC. This chain connects TRBV4-3 to TRBJ1-2; tentative D call: TRBD1 (6 bases). The CDR3 contains 19 residues. Germline loops: CDR1 LGHNA, CDR2 YSLEER. V shed 1 base and J shed 3 bases, with 24 bases lying between them.

The chain is built from TRBV5-5 and TRBJ2-1, with D hard to call. Trimming cost V 0 bases and J 0 bases, with 13 bases left between them. From germline, CDR1 is SGHKS and CDR2 YYEKEE (reference sequence). The CDR3 has 17 residues. The DNA for the CDR3 is TGTGCCAGCAGCTTGGCCCCCAGGTTAAGCTCCTACAATGAGCAGTTCTTC. Protein: CASSLAPRLSSYNEQFF.

The CDR3 is CASSEAGQGTDTQYF. CDR3 DNA sequence: TGTGCCAGCAGTGAAGCCGGGCAGGGGACAGATACGCAGTATTTT. The chain couples TRBV6-1 to TRBJ2-3; D is perhaps TRBD1 (6 bases). V lost 0 bases, J lost 3 bases, and 10 bases lay in between. Germline V lookup: CDR1 MNHNS, CDR2 SASEGT. This CDR3 is 15 amino acids long.

This chain's CDR3 is CAIKEPLMDTEAFF. CDR3 in DNA: TGTGCCATCAAGGAGCCTTTAATGGACACTGAAGCTTTCTTT. The chain recombines TRBV10-3 with TRBJ1-1; D uncertain. Trimming shortened V by 7 bases and J by 3 bases, and 15 bases separated the two germline ends. This CDR3 is built from 14 residues. Germline V lookup: CDR1 ENHRY, CDR2 SYGVKD.

The V gene is TRBV2, the J gene TRBJ2-5; D is unclear. Trimming removed 4 bases at V and 1 base at J, with 7 bases between. The CDR3 totals 13 residues. Germline V lookup: CDR1 SNHLY, CDR2 FYNNEI. This CDR3 reads CASSAQVQETQYF. CDR3 bases: TGTGCCAGCAGTGCTCAGGTCCAAGAGACCCAGTACTTC. The complete variable domain, with remaining parts taken from reference TRBV2 and TRBJ2-5, reads EPEVTQTPSHQVTQMGQEVILRCVPISNHLYFYWYRQILGQKVEFLVSFYNNEISEKSEIFDDQFSVERPDGSNFTLKIRSTKLEDSAMYFCASSAQVQETQYFGPGTRLLVL.

V usage is TRBV5-6 and J usage is TRBJ2-2; D may be TRBD1 (6 bases). This CDR3 contains 14 residues. V shed 4 bases and J shed 1 base, with 8 bases lying between them. Looked up from germline, CDR1 is SGHDT and CDR2 is YYEEEE. The DNA of the CDR3 is TGTGCCAGCAGCCCGACAGGGAACACCGGGGAGCTGTTTTTT. It yields the protein CASSPTGNTGELFF.

The chain has TRBV12-3 or TRBV12-4 and TRBJ1-2; D unclear. V was shortened by 7 bases and J by 4 bases, with 13 bases between the two germline ends. CDR3 size: 13 residues. The CDR3: CASNFGGPYGYTF. CDR3 nucleotides: TGTGCCAGCAACTTCGGAGGGCCCTATGGCTACACCTTC.

The genes are TRBV7-9 and TRBJ2-5, with a possible D match to TRBD2 (6 bases). The germline gives CDR1 SEHNR, CDR2 FQNEAQ (reference sequence). V was trimmed by 6 bases and J by 1 base, leaving 12 bases between them. The CDR3 extends over 14 amino acids. CDR3 sequence (DNA): TGTGCCAGCAGAGGCGGGACTTCCCAAGAGACCCAGTACTTC. Protein sequence: CASRGGTSQETQYF.

The chain recombines TRBV7-9 with TRBJ2-1; 8 positions match TRBD1. Germline V lookup: CDR1 SEHNR, CDR2 FQNEAQ (reference sequence). V shed 5 bases, J shed 2 bases, and the junction held 5 bases outside the gene matches. CDR3 length equals 15 residues. This chain's CDR3 is CASSLGQVAYNEQFF. Written as DNA, the CDR3 is TGTGCCAGCAGCCTGGGACAGGTAGCCTACAATGAGCAGTTCTTC.

The gene calls are TRBV5-1 and TRBJ2-5, with 7 bases that match TRBD1. After removal of 5 bases from V and 3 bases from J, the junction contained 4 bases not matched to a gene. CDR1 is SGHRS and CDR2 is YFSETQ in the germline V gene. The CDR3 sequence is 13 residues long. The CDR3 region has the DNA TGCGCCAGCAGTGGGACAGCCGAAGAGACCCAGTACTTC. Translated: CASSGTAEETQYF.

This chain uses TRBV7-2 with TRBJ2-7, with D possibly being TRBD2 (6 bases). The CDR3 spans 18 residues. Trimming removed 1 base at V and 7 bases at J, with 26 bases between. Germline CDR1 is SGHTA and CDR2 is FQGNSA. The CDR3 sequence: CASSLVSPGGTLPGEQYV. The CDR3 DNA is TGTGCCAGCAGCTTAGTGAGTCCGGGCGGGACCCTCCCGGGGGAGCAGTACGTC.

V and J are TRBV11-3 and TRBJ2-5; D ambiguous. Germline loops: CDR1 SGHNT, CDR2 YENEEA. Trimming took off 5 bases at V and 2 bases at J, with 12 bases between the two ends. The CDR3 has 14 residues. This CDR3 is CASSADSAQETQYF. The DNA for the CDR3 is TGTGCCAGCAGCGCCGACTCGGCGCAAGAGACCCAGTACTTC. Full variable domain (rest looked up from reference TRBV11-3 and TRBJ2-5): EAGVVQSPRYKIIEKKQPVAFWCNPISGHNTLYWYLQNLGQGPELLIRYENEEAVDDSQLPKDRFSAERLKGVDSTLKIQPAELGDSAVYLCASSADSAQETQYFGPGTRLLVL.

The chain employs TRBV19 and TRBJ1-4, with D possibly matching TRBD1 (6 bases). The CDR3 contains 15 residues. From germline, CDR1 is LNHDA and CDR2 SQIVND (reference sequence). V gave up 6 bases and J gave up 8 bases, with 19 bases separating them. The DNA for the CDR3 is TGTGCCAGTAGAGGCACAGGGAAGGTCGGCGAAAAACTGTTTTTT. Protein product: CASRGTGKVGEKLFF.

The chain combines TRBV25-1 with TRBJ2-3; 11 bases line up with TRBD2. Germline CDR1 MGHDK, CDR2 SYGVNS. The V and J ends lost 4 bases and 3 bases, in that order; junction bases with no gene match: 3. There are 15 residues in the CDR3. The CDR3 sequence: CASSVSSGRTDTQYF. CDR3 bases: TGTGCCAGCAGTGTTTCTAGCGGGAGGACAGATACGCAGTATTTT. The full variable domain, in which reference TRBV25-1 and TRBJ2-3 provide the parts outside the CDR3, is EADIYQTPRYLVIGTGKKITLECSQTMGHDKMYWYQQDPGMELHLIHYSYGVNSTEKGDLSSESTVSRIRTEHFPLTLESARPSHTSQYLCASSVSSGRTDTQYFGPGTRLTVL.

The V call is TRBV18, the J call TRBJ2-7, with 14 positions matching TRBD2. The length of the CDR3 is 15 residues. Germline lookup yields CDR1 KGHSH and CDR2 LQKENI. With 3 bases clipped from V and 5 bases from J, the junction kept 3 bases outside the gene matches. The CDR3: CASSPQGLAGDEQYF. In DNA form, the CDR3 reads TGTGCCAGCTCACCGCAGGGACTAGCGGGGGACGAGCAGTACTTC.